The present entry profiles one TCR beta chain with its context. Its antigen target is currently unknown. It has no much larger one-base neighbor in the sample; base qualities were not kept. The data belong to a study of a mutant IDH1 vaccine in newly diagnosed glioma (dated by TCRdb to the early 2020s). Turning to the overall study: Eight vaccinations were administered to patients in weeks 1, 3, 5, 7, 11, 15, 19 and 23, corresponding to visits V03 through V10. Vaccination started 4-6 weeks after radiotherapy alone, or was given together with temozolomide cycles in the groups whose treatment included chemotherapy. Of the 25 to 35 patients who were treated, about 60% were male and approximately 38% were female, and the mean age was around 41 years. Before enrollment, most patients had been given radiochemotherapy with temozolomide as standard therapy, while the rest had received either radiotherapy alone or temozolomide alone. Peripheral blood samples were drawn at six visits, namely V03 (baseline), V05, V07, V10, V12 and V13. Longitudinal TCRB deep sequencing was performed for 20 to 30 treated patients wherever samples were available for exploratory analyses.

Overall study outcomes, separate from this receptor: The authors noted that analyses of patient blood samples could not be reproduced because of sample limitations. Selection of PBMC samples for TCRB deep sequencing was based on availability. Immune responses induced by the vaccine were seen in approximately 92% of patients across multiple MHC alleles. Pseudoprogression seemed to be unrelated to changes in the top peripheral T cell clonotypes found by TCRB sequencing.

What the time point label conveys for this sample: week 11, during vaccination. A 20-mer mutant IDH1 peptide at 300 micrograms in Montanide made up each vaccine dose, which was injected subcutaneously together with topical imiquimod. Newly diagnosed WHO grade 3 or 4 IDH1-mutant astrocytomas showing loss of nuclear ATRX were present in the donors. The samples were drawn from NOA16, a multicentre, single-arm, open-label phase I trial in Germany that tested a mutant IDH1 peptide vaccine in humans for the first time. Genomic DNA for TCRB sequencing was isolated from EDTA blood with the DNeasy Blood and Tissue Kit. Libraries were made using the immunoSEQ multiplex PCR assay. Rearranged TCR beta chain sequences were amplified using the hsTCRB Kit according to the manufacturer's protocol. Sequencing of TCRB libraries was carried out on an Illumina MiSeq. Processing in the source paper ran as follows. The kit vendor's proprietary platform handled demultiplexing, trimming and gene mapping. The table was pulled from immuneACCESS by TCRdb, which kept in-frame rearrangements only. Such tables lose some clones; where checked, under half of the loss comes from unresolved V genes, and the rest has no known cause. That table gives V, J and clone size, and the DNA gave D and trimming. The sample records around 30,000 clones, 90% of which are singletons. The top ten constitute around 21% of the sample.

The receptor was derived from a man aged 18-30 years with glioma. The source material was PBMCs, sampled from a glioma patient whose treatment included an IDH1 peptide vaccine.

CDR3 sequence: CASSLVTGEETQYF. The DNA is TGTGCCAGCAGCTTAGTGACGGGGGAAGAGACCCAGTACTTC. Recombination joined TRBV7-8 with TRBJ2-5; a tentative D call is TRBD2 (6 bases match). The CDR3 numbers 14 residues from cysteine through phenylalanine. CDR3 DNA only is kept here, 42 bases in frame from base 1. As encoded in the germline V gene, CDR1 is SGHVS while CDR2 is FQNEAQ. A distance of 9 bases separates the germline ends of V and J, which lose 1 base and 3 bases respectively.